Detailed here is one T cell receptor (beta chain). The clone's antigen remains unknown. No qualities accompany the bases; no much larger clone lies one base away. This sample was taken from a study of blood T cells in healthy people across ages (dated by TCRdb to between 2015 and 2017). Regarding the study in general: In model experiments, roughly one uniquely barcoded TCR beta cDNA molecule per two T cells was captured by template switching. Using deep sequencing normalized with unique cDNA molecular identifiers, the study measured how TCR beta repertoire diversity changes with age. The donors were split into four age groups: young (average about 15 years), middle-aged (39), aged (over 55) and long-lived (roughly 77). To avoid experimental bias, donors of different ages were randomly spread across the sequencing lanes. Two additional independent replicas of 1 million unique cDNA reads from the same blood draw were analyzed for two donors (one aged 18 to 29 and one aged 80 or older).

General conclusions and limits of the study: Compared with the aged group, more naive CD4+ T cells, fewer expanded clones and increased TCR diversity were shown by the long-lived group, suggesting age selection. Estimates of total diversity based on one million sequenced T cells were considered lower bounds and underestimates. Since profiling was done on bulk unsorted PBMCs, naive and antigen-experienced compartments could not be conclusively compared. There was a strong correlation between observed TCR beta diversity and the percentage of naive T cells measured by flow cytometry. Observed TCR beta diversity per million T cells fell roughly linearly with age, and a significant reduction was already apparent by age around 40. Because donor CMV infection status was unknown, age-related changes in expanded clonotypes were potentially confounded.

The CDR3 spans 13 residues, from the cysteine through the phenylalanine. Just the 39-base CDR3 DNA is kept, in frame starting at base 1. V gives up 4 bases and J gives up 8 bases, and the segment between their germline ends measures 14 bases. The germline V gene encodes CDR1 SGHTA and CDR2 FQGNSA. Donors were 30 to 45 systemically healthy Caucasian individuals from Russia aged roughly 6 to 90 years. Ten milliliters of peripheral blood were drawn from each donor into EDTA-treated Vacutainer tubes. Ficoll-Paque density-gradient centrifugation was used to isolate PBMCs, with at least 6.5 million per sample. Total RNA, at least 5.5 micrograms per sample, was extracted from PBMCs with Trizol reagent. For every donor, flow cytometry on a PBMC aliquot measured the percentage of naive CD45RAhigh/CD27high T cells. The library was built by means of 5' RACE. TCRdb shows the sequencer as Illumina HiSeq 2500. A second PCR of about 6 to 12 cycles was performed with a sample-barcoded 5' primer and a J-beta primer mix. A template-switch 5' adaptor carrying 12 random nucleotides introduced a unique molecular identifier onto each TCR beta cDNA molecule. At least 2.5 million CDR3-containing paired-end reads were obtained from each sample. First-strand cDNA was synthesized from all RNA with the Mint cDNA synthesis kit, primed by a TRBC-specific oligonucleotide. All cDNA was treated with uracil-DNA glycosylase and then went through a first 18-cycle PCR with the universal primers M1SS and BC2_uni_R. The authors' pipeline ran thus. For normalization, 1 million high-quality reads, each with a distinct molecular identifier, were randomly selected from each sample. Instead of being binned into consensus sequences, reads with shared molecular identifiers were discarded. MiTCR, run with a Q25 quality threshold and the strictest error-elimination algorithm, handled CDR3 identification, clonotype clustering and error correction. A nonparametric unseen species model with Euler transformation was used to estimate lower-bound total TCR beta diversity. The public reads were run again by TCRdb, first through fastp at Q25 and then through MiXCR, and only productive beta chains were kept. Every distinct CDR3 protein forms one entry, paired with its most common genes and DNA. The V and J calls and clone size are TCRdb's, not the authors'. This sample gives 550,000 to 700,000 distinct CDR3 sequences in total; 27% of them show up just once. The biggest ten clones account for less than 20% of the sample.

This sequence uses TRBV7-2 and TRBJ1-2; 5 matching bases give a weak D call of TRBD1. The receptor was isolated from a woman in her 70s in good health. Sequencing used blood. The CDR3 reads as follows: CASSSGQSWGYTF. The nucleotide sequence reads TGTGCCAGCAGCTCCGGACAAAGTTGGGGCTACACCTTC.